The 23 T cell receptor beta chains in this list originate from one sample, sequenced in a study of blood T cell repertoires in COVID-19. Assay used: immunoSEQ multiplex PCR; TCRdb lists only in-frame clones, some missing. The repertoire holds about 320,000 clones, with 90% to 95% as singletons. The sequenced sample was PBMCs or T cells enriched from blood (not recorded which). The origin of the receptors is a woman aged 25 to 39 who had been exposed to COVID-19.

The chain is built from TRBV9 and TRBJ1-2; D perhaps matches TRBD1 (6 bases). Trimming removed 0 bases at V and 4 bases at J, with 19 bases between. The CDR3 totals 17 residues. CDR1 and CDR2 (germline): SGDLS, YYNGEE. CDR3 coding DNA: TGTGCCAGCAGCGTAGGAACTCGTCGGACAGACCTCTATGGCTACACCTTC. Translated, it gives CASSVGTRRTDLYGYTF. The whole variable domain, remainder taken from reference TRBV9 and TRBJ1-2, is DSGVTQTPKHLITATGQRVTLRCSPRSGDLSVYWYQQSLDQGLQFLIQYYNGEERAKGNILERFSAQQFPDLHSELNLSSLELGDSALYFCASSVGTRRTDLYGYTFGSGTRLTVV.

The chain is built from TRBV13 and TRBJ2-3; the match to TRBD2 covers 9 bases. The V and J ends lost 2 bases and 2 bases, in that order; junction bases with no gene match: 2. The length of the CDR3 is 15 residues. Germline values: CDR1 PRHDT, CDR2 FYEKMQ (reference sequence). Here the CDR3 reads CASSLKRGATDTQYF. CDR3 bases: TGTGCCAGCAGCTTAAAGCGGGGGGCCACAGATACGCAGTATTTT.

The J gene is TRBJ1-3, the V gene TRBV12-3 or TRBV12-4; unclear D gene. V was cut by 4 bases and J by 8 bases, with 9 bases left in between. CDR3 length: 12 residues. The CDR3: CASSYMGDTIYF. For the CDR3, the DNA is TGTGCCAGCAGTTACATGGGAGACACCATATATTTT.

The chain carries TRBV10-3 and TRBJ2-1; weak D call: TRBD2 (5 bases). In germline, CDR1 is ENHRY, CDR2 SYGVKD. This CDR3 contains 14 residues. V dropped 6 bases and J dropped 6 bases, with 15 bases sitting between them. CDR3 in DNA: TGTGCCATCAGCGGACTGGGTCGGGGCAATGAGCAGTTCTTC. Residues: CAISGLGRGNEQFF.

Here the CDR3 DNA reads TGTGCCACCAGCAGAGGACAGGGGCTTGACACCATATATTTT. Amino acid sequence: CATSRGQGLDTIYF. V usage is TRBV15 and J usage is TRBJ1-3; 8 bases match TRBD1. Germline CDR1 reads LNHNV; CDR2 reads YYDKDF (reference sequence). The CDR3 runs to 14 residues. V trimming: 1 base; J trimming: 8 bases; junction bases outside the gene matches: 4.

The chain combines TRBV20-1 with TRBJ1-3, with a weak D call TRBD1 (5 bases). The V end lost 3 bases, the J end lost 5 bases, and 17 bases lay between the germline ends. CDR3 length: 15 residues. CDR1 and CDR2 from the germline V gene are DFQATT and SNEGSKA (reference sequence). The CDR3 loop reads CSASGVSGQRNTIYF. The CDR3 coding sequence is TGCAGTGCTAGTGGAGTGTCAGGGCAAAGAAACACCATATATTTT.

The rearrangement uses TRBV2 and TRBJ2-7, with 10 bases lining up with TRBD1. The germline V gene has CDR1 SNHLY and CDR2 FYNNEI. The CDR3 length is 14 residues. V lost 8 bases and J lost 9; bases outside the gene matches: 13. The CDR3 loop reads CASCLGQGGLVQYF. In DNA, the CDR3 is TGTGCCAGCTGTCTAGGACAGGGGGGGTTGGTGCAGTACTTC.

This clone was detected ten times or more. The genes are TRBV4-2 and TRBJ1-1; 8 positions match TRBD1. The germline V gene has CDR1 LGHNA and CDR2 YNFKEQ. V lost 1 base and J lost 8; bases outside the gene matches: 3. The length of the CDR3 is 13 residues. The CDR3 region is CASSQVGDREAFF. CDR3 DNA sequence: TGTGCCAGCAGCCAAGTAGGGGACAGGGAAGCTTTCTTT.

This CDR3 is CASSPPMPGRGGYTF. Here the CDR3 DNA reads TGTGCCAGCTCACCACCTATGCCGGGGAGGGGAGGCTACACCTTC. The rearrangement links TRBV18 to TRBJ1-2; a weak D match, TRBD1 (5 bases). The CDR3 runs 15 residues. Germline V gene sequence: CDR1 KGHSH, CDR2 LQKENI. Trimming cost V 0 bases and J 8 bases, with 16 bases left between them.

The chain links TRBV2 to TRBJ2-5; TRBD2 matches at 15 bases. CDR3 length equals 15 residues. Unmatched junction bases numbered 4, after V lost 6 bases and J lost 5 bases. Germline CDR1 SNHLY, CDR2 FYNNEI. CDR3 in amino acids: CASSAGTSGGETQYF. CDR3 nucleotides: TGTGCCAGCAGCGCCGGGACTAGCGGGGGGGAGACCCAGTACTTC.

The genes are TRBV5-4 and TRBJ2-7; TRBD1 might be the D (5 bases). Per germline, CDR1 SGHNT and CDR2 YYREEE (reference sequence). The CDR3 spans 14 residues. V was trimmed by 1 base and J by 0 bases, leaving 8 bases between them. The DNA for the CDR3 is TGTGCCAGCAGCTTGAAAGGGGCCTCCTACGAGCAGTACTTC. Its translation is CASSLKGASYEQYF.

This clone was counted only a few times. DNA for the CDR3: TGTGCCAGTATGACAGGGGTATCCTACGAGCAGTACTTC. This translates into CASMTGVSYEQYF. The gene calls are TRBV12-3 or TRBV12-4 and TRBJ2-7; the match to TRBD1 covers 8 bases. The CDR3 loop spans 13 amino acids. V was clipped by 9 bases and J by 1 base; unmatched bases: 5.

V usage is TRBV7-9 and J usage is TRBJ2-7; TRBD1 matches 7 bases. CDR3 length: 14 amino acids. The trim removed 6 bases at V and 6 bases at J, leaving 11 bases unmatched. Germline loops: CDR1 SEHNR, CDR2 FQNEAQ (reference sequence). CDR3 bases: TGTGCCAGCAGTCACAGGGGTCTCGGGCTCGAGCAGTACTTC. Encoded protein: CASSHRGLGLEQYF.

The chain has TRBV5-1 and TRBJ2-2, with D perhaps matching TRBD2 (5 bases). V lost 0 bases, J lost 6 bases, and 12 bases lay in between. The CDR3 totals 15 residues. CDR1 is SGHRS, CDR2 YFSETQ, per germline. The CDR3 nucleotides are TGCGCCAGCAGCTTGGCGGCGGTGGAGGCCGGGGAGCTGTTTTTT. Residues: CASSLAAVEAGELFF.

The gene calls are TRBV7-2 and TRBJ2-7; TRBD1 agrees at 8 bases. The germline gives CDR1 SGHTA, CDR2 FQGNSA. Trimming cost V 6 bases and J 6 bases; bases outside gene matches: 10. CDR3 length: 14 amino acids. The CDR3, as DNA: TGTGCCAGCAGTTCTATATTACAGGGGGGCGAGCAGTACTTC. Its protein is CASSSILQGGEQYF.

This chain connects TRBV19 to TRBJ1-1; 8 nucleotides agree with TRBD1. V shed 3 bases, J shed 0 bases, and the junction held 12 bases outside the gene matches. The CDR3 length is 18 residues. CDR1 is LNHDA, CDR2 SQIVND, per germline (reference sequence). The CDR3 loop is CASSIRPGGRILNTEAFF. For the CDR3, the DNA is TGTGCCAGTAGTATTCGGCCAGGGGGCCGAATACTGAACACTGAAGCTTTCTTT. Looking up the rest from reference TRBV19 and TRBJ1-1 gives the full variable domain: DGGITQSPKYLFRKEGQNVTLSCEQNLNHDAMYWYRQDPGQGLRLIYYSQIVNDFQKGDIAEGYSVSREKKESFPLTVTSAQKNPTAFYLCASSIRPGGRILNTEAFFGQGTRLTVV.

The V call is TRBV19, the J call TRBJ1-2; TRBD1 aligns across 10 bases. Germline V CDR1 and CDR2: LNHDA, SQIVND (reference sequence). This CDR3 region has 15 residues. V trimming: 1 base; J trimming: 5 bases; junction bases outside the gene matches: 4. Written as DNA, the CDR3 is TGTGCCAGTAGTATAGCCGGGACAGGGGTATATGGCTACACCTTC. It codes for CASSIAGTGVYGYTF.

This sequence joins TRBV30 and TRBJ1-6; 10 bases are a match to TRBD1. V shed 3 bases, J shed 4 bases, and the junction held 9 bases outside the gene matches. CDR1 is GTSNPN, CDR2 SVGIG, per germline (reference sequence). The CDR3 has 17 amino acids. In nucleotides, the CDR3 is TGTGCCTGGAGACCCCTGACAGGGGGCGATTATAATTCACCCCTCCACTTT. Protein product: CAWRPLTGGDYNSPLHF.

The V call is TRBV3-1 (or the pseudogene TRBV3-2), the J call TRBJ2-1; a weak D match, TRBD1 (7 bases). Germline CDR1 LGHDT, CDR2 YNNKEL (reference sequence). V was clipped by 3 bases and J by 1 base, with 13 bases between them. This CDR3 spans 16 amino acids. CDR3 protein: CASSQSTGTSYNEQFF. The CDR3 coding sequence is TGTGCCAGCAGCCAGTCGACAGGGACTTCCTACAATGAGCAGTTCTTC.

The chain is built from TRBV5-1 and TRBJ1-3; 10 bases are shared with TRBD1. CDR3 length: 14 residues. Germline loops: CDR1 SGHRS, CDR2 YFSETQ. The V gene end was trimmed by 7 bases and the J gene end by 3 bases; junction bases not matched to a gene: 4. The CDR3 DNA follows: TGCGCCAGCGGGACAGGGGAAAGTGGAAACACCATATATTTT. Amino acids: CASGTGESGNTIYF.

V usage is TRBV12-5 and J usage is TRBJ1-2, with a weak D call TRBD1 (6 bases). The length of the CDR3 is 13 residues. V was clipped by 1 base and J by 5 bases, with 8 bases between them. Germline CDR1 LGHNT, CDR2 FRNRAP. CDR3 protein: CASGLGGQYGYTF. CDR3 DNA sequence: TGTGCTAGTGGTTTGGGAGGACAGTATGGCTACACCTTC.

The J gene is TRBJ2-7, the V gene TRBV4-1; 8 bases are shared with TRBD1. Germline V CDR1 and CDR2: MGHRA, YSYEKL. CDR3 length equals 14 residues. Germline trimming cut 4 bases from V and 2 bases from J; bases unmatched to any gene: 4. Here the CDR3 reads CASSPRTGTYEQYF. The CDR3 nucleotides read TGCGCCAGCAGCCCCCGGACAGGGACCTACGAGCAGTACTTC.

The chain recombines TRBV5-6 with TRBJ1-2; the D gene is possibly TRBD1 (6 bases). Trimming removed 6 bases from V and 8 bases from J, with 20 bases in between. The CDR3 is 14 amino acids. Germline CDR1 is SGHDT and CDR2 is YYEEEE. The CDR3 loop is CASTRQVQSGGYTF. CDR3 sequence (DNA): TGTGCCAGCACTCGACAGGTGCAGTCGGGGGGCTACACCTTC.